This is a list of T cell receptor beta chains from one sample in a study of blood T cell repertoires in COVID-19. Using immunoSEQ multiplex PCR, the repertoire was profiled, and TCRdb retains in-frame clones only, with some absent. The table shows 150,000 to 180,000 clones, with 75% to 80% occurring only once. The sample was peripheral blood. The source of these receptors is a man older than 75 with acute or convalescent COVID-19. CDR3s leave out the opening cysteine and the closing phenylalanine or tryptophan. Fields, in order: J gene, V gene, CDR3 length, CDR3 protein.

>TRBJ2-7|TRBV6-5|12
ASSYTPRAYEQY
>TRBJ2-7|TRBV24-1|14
ATSDHGTGGTPVQY
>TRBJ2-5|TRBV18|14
ASSRPGTSSRETQY
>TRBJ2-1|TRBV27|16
ASSLWAGQGAGNNEQF
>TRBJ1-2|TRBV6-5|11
ASRRQINYGYT
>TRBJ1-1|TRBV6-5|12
ASINGGSRTEAF
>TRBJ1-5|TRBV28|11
ASKQGGNQPQH
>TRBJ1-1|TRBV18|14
ASSPERAGRFTEAF
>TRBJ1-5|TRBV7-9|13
ASSLGSGSNQPQH
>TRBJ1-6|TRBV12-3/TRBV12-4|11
ASSFSENSPLH
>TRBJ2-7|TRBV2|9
ASSDRGDRY
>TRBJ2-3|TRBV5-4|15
ASSLAGQVTSTDTQY
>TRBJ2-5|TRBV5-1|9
ASTEEETQY
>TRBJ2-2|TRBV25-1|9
ASKSVGELF
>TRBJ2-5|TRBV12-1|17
ASSSRRGTGGTFGETQY
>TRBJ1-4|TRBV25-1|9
ASRRNEKLF
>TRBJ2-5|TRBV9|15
ASSVVGGGAYQETQY
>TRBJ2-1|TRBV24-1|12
ATSDTYRDNEQF
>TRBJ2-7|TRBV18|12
ASSAGTGAYEQY
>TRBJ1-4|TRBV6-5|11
ASSYFPNEKLF
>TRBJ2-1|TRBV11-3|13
ASSWTGDTYNEQF
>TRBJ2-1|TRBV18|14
ASSPPTGGSYNEQF
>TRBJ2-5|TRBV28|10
ASRGQRETQY
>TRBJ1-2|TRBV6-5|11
ASSYQEGNGYT
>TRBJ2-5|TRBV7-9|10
ASSLASGGWY
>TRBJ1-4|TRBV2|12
ASTPDRGNEKLF
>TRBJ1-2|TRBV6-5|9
ASSSNYGYT
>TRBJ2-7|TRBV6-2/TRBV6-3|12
ASSYREGPYEQY
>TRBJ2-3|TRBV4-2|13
ASSQDPGSTDTQY
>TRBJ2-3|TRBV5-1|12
ASSSGQPTDTQY
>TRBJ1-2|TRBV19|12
ASTSLGGSYGYT
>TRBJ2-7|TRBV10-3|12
AISARQGRHEQY
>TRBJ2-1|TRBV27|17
ASSLEIGPSGGQLNEQF
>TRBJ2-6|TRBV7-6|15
ASSLGQIRSGANVLT
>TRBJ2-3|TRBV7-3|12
ASSGSGGTDTQY
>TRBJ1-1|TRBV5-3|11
ARSSTVNTEAF
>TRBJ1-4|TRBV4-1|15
ASSQRERQVFGEKLF
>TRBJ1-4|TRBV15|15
ATSRDLAGPTREKLF
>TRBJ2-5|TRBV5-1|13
ASSLNWGGQETQY
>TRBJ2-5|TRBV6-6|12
ASSFQGQGETQY
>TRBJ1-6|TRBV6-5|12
ASIVQGRESPLH
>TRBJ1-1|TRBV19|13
ASSTREGTGTEAF
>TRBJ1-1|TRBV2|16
ASSESWGRRAMNTEAF
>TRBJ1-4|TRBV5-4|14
ASSTGQGATNEKLF
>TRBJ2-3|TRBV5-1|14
ASSLTGGGSTDTQY
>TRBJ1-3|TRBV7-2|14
ASSLSGTASGNTIY
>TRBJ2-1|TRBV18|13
ASSPRVNGVGEQF
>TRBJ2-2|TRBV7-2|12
ASSAPPRTGELF
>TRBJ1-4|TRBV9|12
ASSPPGANEKLF
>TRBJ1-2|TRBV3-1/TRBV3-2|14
ASSPGTGSLFYGYT
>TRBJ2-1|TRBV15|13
ATSRDQWRDHEQF